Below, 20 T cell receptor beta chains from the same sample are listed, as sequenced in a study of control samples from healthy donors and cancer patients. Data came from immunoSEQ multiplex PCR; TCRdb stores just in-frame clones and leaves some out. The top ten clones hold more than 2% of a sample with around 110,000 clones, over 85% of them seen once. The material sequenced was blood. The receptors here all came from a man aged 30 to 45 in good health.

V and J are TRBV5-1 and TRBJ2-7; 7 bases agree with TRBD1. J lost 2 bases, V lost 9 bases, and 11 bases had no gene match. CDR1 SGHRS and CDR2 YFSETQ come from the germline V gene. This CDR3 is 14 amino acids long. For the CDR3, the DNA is TGCGCCACCGGTCCGGGACAGCCCACCTACGAGCAGTACTTC. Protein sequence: CATGPGQPTYEQYF.

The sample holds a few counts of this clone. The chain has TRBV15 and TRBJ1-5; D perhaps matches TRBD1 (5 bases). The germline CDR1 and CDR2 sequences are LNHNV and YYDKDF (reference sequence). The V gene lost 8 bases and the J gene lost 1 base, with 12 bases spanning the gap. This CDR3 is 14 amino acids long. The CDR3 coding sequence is TGTGCCACCGGTAGGGACGCGAGCAATCAGCCCCAGCATTTT. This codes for CATGRDASNQPQHF.

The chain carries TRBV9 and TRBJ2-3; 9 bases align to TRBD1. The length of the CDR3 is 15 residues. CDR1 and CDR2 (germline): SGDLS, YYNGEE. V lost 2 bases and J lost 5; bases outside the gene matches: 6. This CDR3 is CASSVWTGEGDTQYF. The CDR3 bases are TGTGCCAGCAGCGTGTGGACAGGGGAAGGAGATACGCAGTATTTT.

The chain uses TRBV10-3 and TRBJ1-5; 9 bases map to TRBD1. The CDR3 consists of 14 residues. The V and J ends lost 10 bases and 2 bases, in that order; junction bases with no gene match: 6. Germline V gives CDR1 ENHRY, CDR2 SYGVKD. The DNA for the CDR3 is TGTGCCACTCAACAGGGGGCGGGCAATCAGCCCCAGCATTTT. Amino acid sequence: CATQQGAGNQPQHF.

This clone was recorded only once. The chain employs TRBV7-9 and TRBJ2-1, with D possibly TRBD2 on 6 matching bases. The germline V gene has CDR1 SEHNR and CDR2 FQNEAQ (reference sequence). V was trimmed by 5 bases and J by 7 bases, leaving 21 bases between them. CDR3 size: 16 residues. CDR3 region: CASSPTLGGARNEQFF. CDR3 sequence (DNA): TGTGCCAGCAGCCCCACATTAGGCGGGGCGAGAAATGAGCAGTTCTTC.

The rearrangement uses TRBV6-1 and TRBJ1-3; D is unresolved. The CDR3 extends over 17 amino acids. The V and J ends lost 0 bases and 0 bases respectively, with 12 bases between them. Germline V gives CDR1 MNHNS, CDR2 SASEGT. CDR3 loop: CASSEALRPASGNTIYF. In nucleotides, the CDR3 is TGTGCCAGCAGTGAAGCGCTTCGGCCGGCCTCTGGAAACACCATATATTTT.

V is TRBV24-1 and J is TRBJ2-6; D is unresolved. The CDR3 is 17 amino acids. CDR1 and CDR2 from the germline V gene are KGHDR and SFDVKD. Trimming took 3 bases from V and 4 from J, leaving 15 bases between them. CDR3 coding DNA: TGTGCCACCAGTGATCGCCACCCGGTAGTAGGGGCCAACGTCCTGACTTTC. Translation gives CATSDRHPVVGANVLTF.

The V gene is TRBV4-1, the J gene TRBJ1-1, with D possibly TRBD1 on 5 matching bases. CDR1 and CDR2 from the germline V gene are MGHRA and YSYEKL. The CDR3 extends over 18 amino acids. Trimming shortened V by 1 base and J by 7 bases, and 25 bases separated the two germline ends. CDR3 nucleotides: TGCGCCAGCAGCCAAGGAGGAGGGACTAGTGGCAGGGTGGATGAAGCTTTCTTT. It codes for CASSQGGGTSGRVDEAFF.

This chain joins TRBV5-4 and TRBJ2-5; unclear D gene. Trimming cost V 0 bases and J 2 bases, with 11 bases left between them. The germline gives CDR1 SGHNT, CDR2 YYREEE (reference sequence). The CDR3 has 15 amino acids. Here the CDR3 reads CASSLETHRQETQYF. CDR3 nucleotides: TGTGCCAGCAGCTTGGAAACCCACAGACAAGAGACCCAGTACTTC.

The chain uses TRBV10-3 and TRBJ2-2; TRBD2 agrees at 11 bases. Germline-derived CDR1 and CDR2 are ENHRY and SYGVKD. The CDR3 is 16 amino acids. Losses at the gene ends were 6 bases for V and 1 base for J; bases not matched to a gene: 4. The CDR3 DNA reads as TGTGCCATCAGCGGGACTAGCGGAGAGAACACCGGGGAGCTGTTTTTT. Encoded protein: CAISGTSGENTGELFF.

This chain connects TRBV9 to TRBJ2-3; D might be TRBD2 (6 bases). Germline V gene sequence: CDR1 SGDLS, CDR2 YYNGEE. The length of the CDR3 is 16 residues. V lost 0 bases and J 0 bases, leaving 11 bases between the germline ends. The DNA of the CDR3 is TGTGCCAGCAGCGTAGGAGCCGGGACTAGCACAGATACGCAGTATTTT. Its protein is CASSVGAGTSTDTQYF.

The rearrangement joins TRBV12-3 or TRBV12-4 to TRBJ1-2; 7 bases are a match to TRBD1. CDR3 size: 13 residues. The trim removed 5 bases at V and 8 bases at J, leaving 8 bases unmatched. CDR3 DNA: TGTGCCAGCAGTGTACAGGGGCTGGGAGGCTACACCTTC. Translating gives CASSVQGLGGYTF.

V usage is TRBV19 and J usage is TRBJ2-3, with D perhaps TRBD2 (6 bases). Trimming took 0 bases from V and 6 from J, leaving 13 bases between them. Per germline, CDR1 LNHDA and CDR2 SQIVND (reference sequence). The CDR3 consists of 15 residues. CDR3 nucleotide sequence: TGTGCCAGTAGTATAGATAACGGGGGATCGGATACGCAGTATTTT. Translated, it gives CASSIDNGGSDTQYF.

CDR3 sequence: CASSPPVLNEQFF. As DNA, the CDR3 is TGTGCCAGCTCACCACCTGTCCTCAATGAGCAGTTCTTC. The rearrangement links TRBV18 to TRBJ2-1; D not certain. V was cut by 0 bases and J by 6 bases, with 6 bases left in between. The CDR3 is 13 residues long. Germline CDR1 KGHSH, CDR2 LQKENI.

CDR3 sequence (DNA): TGCGCCAGCAGCCATCGGGGGGGCTCCTACAATGAGCAGTTCTTC. Amino acid sequence: CASSHRGGSYNEQFF. The chain carries TRBV5-1 and TRBJ2-1; TRBD2 matches 8 bases. The CDR3 has 15 residues. V was clipped by 4 bases and J by 0 bases; unmatched bases: 3. The V gene's germline CDR1 is SGHRS and CDR2 YFSETQ.

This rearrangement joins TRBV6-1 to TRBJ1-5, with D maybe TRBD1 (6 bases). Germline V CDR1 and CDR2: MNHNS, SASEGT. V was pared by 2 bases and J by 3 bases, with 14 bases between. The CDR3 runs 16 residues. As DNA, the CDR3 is TGTGCCAGCAGTGAAAGTTGGGGGGCGACCAATCAGCCCCAGCATTTT. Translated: CASSESWGATNQPQHF.

The CDR3: CASSGSPESYNEQFF. CDR3 sequence (DNA): TGCGCCAGCAGTGGGTCTCCCGAGAGCTACAATGAGCAGTTCTTC. The V call is TRBV10-2, the J call TRBJ2-1, with unresolved D. Looked up from germline, CDR1 is WSHSY and CDR2 is SAAADI. This CDR3 has 15 residues. Trimming shortened V by 4 bases and J by 3 bases, and 13 bases separated the two germline ends.

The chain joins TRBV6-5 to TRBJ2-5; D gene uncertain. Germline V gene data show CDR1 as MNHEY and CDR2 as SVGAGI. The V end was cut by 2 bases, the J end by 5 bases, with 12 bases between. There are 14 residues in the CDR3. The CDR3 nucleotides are TGTGCCAGCAGTTACACCGAAGCTTCTGAGACCCAGTACTTC. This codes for CASSYTEASETQYF.

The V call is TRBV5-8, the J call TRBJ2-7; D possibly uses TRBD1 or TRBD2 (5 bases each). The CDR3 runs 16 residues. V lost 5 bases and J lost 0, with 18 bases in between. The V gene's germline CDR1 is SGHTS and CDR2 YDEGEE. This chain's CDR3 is CASSIGWGPDSYEQYV. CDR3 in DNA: TGTGCCAGCAGTATCGGCTGGGGACCCGACTCCTACGAGCAGTACGTC.

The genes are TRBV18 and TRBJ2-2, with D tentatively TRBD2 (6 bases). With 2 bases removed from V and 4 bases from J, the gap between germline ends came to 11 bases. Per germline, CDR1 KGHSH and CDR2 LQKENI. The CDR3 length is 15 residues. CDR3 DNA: TGTGCCAGCTCACCAGGAAGGGGAGGCACCGGGGAGCTGTTTTTT. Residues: CASSPGRGGTGELFF. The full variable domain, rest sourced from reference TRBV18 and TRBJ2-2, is NAGVMQNPRHLVRRRGQEARLRCSPMKGHSHVYWYRQLPEEGLKFMVYLQKENIIDESGMPKERFSAEFPKEGPSILRIQQVVRGDSAAYFCASSPGRGGTGELFFGEGSRLTVL.